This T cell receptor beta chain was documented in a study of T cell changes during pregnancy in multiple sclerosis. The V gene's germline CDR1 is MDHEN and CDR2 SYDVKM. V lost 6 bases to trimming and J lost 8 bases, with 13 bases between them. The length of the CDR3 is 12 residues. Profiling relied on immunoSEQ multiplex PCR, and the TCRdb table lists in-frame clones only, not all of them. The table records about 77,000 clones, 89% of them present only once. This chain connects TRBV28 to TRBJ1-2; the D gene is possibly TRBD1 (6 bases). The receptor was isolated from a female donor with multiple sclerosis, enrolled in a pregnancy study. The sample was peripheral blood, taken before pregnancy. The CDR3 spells CASSNAGVGYTF. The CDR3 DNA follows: TGTGCCAGCAGCAACGCAGGGGTCGGCTACACCTTC.